This TCR beta chain was sequenced during a study of blood T cell repertoires in COVID-19. Germline V gene sequence: CDR1 GTSNPN, CDR2 SVGIG (reference sequence). This CDR3 contains 15 residues. V shed 2 bases, J shed 5 bases, and the junction held 10 bases outside the gene matches. Only in-frame clones appear in the TCRdb table, and some are missing; sequencing was by immunoSEQ multiplex PCR. The sample contains fewer than 50,000 clones, under 85% of which appear only once. This chain joins TRBV30 and TRBJ2-3; 7 nucleotides match TRBD1. The sample consisted of peripheral blood. This receptor was identified in an elderly woman with acute or convalescent COVID-19. The chain's CDR3 is CAWSKRGLVVDTQYF. The CDR3 DNA reads TGTGCCTGGAGTAAGAGGGGGCTGGTGGTAGATACGCAGTATTTT.